This is a list of T cell receptor beta chains from one sample in a study of PD-L1 blockade in urothelial cancer. Sequencing was performed with immunoSEQ multiplex PCR; in TCRdb, only in-frame clones are kept and a portion is missing. The table includes 20,000 to 25,000 clones, roughly nine tenths detected once. Here the sequenced sample was PBMCs, taken around atezolizumab (anti-PD-L1) treatment. These receptors were obtained from a man over 45 with urothelial cancer. CDR3s include the opening cysteine and the closing phenylalanine or tryptophan. The D gene is left open where the match is weak. Expanded clones get a size class; other rows say once, few or many, or leave the size out.

d_gene: .
v_gene: TRBV18
abundance: .
j_gene: TRBJ1-1
CDR3aa: CASSLSGGPNTEAFF
CDR3nt: TGTGCCAGCTCACTCTCCGGGGGACCTAACACTGAAGCTTTCTTT

d_gene: TRBD1
v_gene: TRBV6-5
abundance: once
j_gene: TRBJ1-2
CDR3aa: CASRRQTGDHRGYTF
CDR3nt: TGTGCCAGCAGGCGACAGACAGGGGATCATCGTGGCTACACCTTC

d_gene: TRBD1
v_gene: TRBV7-9
abundance: .
j_gene: TRBJ1-2
CDR3aa: CASSSTGTGLYGYTF
CDR3nt: TGTGCCAGCAGCTCGACCGGGACAGGATTATATGGCTACACCTTC

d_gene: TRBD2
v_gene: TRBV10-3
abundance: .
j_gene: TRBJ2-5
CDR3aa: CAISEPSGGAKETQYF
CDR3nt: TGTGCCATCAGTGAGCCTAGCGGGGGGGCGAAAGAGACCCAGTACTTC

d_gene: TRBD1
v_gene: TRBV6-1
abundance: .
j_gene: TRBJ2-5
CDR3aa: CASSGGTGRETQYF
CDR3nt: TGTGCCAGCAGTGGAGGGACAGGGAGGGAGACCCAGTACTTC

d_gene: TRBD2
v_gene: TRBV4-3
abundance: .
j_gene: TRBJ2-3
CDR3aa: CASSQKTTSGRADTQYF
CDR3nt: TGCGCCAGCAGCCAAAAGACGACTAGCGGGAGGGCAGATACGCAGTATTTT

d_gene: .
v_gene: TRBV10-1
abundance: .
j_gene: TRBJ2-3
CDR3aa: CASSERGRTSTDTQYF
CDR3nt: TGCGCCAGCAGTGAGAGGGGCCGAACTAGCACAGATACGCAGTATTTT

d_gene: TRBD2
v_gene: TRBV2
abundance: .
j_gene: TRBJ2-3
CDR3aa: CASNLLAGGRGDTQYF
CDR3nt: TGTGCCAGCAACTTACTAGCGGGGGGGCGGGGAGATACGCAGTATTTT

d_gene: .
v_gene: TRBV7-4
abundance: .
j_gene: TRBJ1-1
CDR3aa: CASSPTGDHTEAFF
CDR3nt: TGTGCCAGCAGCCCAACGGGGGACCACACTGAAGCTTTCTTT

d_gene: .
v_gene: TRBV6-1
abundance: .
j_gene: TRBJ1-5
CDR3aa: CASRNTRGSEQPQHF
CDR3nt: TGTGCCAGCAGGAACACGAGGGGGAGCGAACAGCCCCAGCATTTT

d_gene: TRBD1
v_gene: TRBV30
abundance: .
j_gene: TRBJ1-6
CDR3aa: CASTWDSRGSPLHF
CDR3nt: TGTGCCTCGACATGGGACAGCAGAGGTTCACCCCTCCACTTT

d_gene: .
v_gene: TRBV9
abundance: .
j_gene: TRBJ2-5
CDR3aa: CASSVDGREEETQYF
CDR3nt: TGTGCCAGCAGCGTAGACGGCAGGGAAGAAGAGACCCAGTACTTC

d_gene: TRBD2
v_gene: TRBV5-8
abundance: .
j_gene: TRBJ2-7
CDR3aa: CASRWAGGWYEQYF
CDR3nt: TGTGCCAGCAGATGGGCGGGGGGTTGGTACGAGCAGTACTTC

d_gene: TRBD1
v_gene: TRBV28
abundance: .
j_gene: TRBJ2-7
CDR3aa: CASSFGDRDYEQYF
CDR3nt: TGTGCCAGCAGTTTCGGAGACAGGGACTACGAGCAGTACTTC

d_gene: .
v_gene: TRBV5-5
abundance: once
j_gene: TRBJ1-1
CDR3aa: CASSFILGQEAFF
CDR3nt: TGTGCCAGCAGCTTTATCTTAGGACAAGAAGCTTTCTTT

d_gene: .
v_gene: TRBV15
abundance: .
j_gene: TRBJ2-6
CDR3aa: CATSRDGGSGANVLTF
CDR3nt: TGTGCCACCAGCAGAGATGGAGGCTCTGGGGCCAACGTCCTGACTTTC

d_gene: TRBD2
v_gene: TRBV4-2
abundance: .
j_gene: TRBJ2-3
CDR3aa: CASSQRGGASSTDTQYF
CDR3nt: TGTGCCAGCAGCCAACGCGGGGGGGCTTCTAGCACAGATACGCAGTATTTT

d_gene: TRBD1
v_gene: TRBV5-1
abundance: .
j_gene: TRBJ1-1
CDR3aa: CASSSVPGQGLNTEAFF
CDR3nt: TGCGCCAGCAGCTCAGTCCCGGGACAGGGCCTGAACACTGAAGCTTTCTTT

d_gene: .
v_gene: TRBV6-5
abundance: .
j_gene: TRBJ1-1
CDR3aa: CASSYFGASNTEAFF
CDR3nt: TGTGCCAGCAGCTATTTTGGGGCCAGTAACACTGAAGCTTTCTTT

d_gene: .
v_gene: TRBV5-1
abundance: .
j_gene: TRBJ2-7
CDR3aa: CASRRGSLSDEQYF
CDR3nt: TGCGCCAGCCGAAGGGGAAGTCTAAGCGACGAGCAGTACTTC

d_gene: .
v_gene: TRBV10-3
abundance: .
j_gene: TRBJ2-7
CDR3aa: CAISEGGGFRYEQYF
CDR3nt: TGTGCCATCAGTGAAGGTGGGGGCTTTAGGTACGAGCAGTACTTC

d_gene: .
v_gene: TRBV7-8
abundance: .
j_gene: TRBJ2-3
CDR3aa: CASSSNRVGTDTQYF
CDR3nt: TGTGCCAGCAGCTCCAACAGGGTTGGCACAGATACGCAGTATTTT

d_gene: .
v_gene: TRBV10-2
abundance: .
j_gene: TRBJ1-1
CDR3aa: CASINRLTNTEAFF
CDR3nt: TGCGCCAGCATTAACAGGTTAACGAACACTGAAGCTTTCTTT

d_gene: TRBD2
v_gene: TRBV2
abundance: .
j_gene: TRBJ2-5
CDR3aa: CASSKGTSGSGGETQYF
CDR3nt: TGTGCCAGCAGTAAGGGGACTAGCGGGAGCGGTGGGGAGACCCAGTACTTC

d_gene: .
v_gene: TRBV10-2
abundance: .
j_gene: TRBJ1-5
CDR3aa: CASSEQGFHQPQHF
CDR3nt: TGCGCCAGCAGTGAACAGGGCTTTCATCAGCCCCAGCATTTT

d_gene: .
v_gene: TRBV18
abundance: .
j_gene: TRBJ2-1
CDR3aa: CASSPLDTANEQFF
CDR3nt: TGTGCCAGCTCACCGCTGGACACTGCCAATGAGCAGTTCTTC

d_gene: TRBD1
v_gene: TRBV7-3
abundance: once
j_gene: TRBJ1-1
CDR3aa: CASSLGTARNTEAFF
CDR3nt: TGTGCCAGCAGCCTAGGGACAGCCAGGAACACTGAAGCTTTCTTT

d_gene: .
v_gene: TRBV4-1
abundance: .
j_gene: TRBJ1-5
CDR3aa: CASSQEGHGGNQPQHF
CDR3nt: TGCGCCAGCAGCCAAGAGGGACACGGAGGCAATCAGCCCCAGCATTTT

d_gene: .
v_gene: TRBV29-1
abundance: .
j_gene: TRBJ1-2
CDR3aa: CSVGQLKNYGYTF
CDR3nt: TGCAGCGTTGGACAATTAAAAAACTATGGCTACACCTTC

d_gene: TRBD1
v_gene: TRBV11-1
abundance: .
j_gene: TRBJ2-7
CDR3aa: CASSWDRVKTYEQYF
CDR3nt: TGTGCCAGCAGCTGGGACAGGGTCAAAACCTACGAGCAGTACTTC

d_gene: .
v_gene: TRBV27
abundance: few
j_gene: TRBJ2-7
CDR3aa: CASSFSRGSSYEQYF
CDR3nt: TGTGCCAGCAGTTTTTCTCGGGGGAGCTCCTACGAGCAGTACTTC

d_gene: .
v_gene: TRBV5-6
abundance: .
j_gene: TRBJ2-3
CDR3aa: CASRLSGRTDTQYF
CDR3nt: TGTGCCAGCAGACTGAGCGGGCGCACAGATACGCAGTATTTT

d_gene: TRBD2
v_gene: TRBV5-1
abundance: .
j_gene: TRBJ2-7
CDR3aa: CASSWTGRGRGYEQYF
CDR3nt: TGCGCCAGCAGTTGGACCGGGAGGGGAAGAGGTTACGAGCAGTACTTC

d_gene: TRBD1
v_gene: TRBV5-5
abundance: .
j_gene: TRBJ1-6
CDR3aa: CASRRGQGIGSPLHF
CDR3nt: TGTGCCAGCAGACGTGGACAGGGCATTGGGTCACCCCTCCACTTT

d_gene: TRBD1
v_gene: TRBV6-5
abundance: .
j_gene: TRBJ2-2
CDR3aa: CASSYAQGAGGELFF
CDR3nt: TGTGCCAGCAGTTATGCTCAGGGGGCGGGCGGGGAGCTGTTTTTT

d_gene: TRBD2
v_gene: TRBV28
abundance: .
j_gene: TRBJ2-7
CDR3aa: CASRRPGTSREYEQYF
CDR3nt: TGTGCCAGCAGACGGCCGGGGACTAGTAGGGAATACGAGCAGTACTTC

d_gene: TRBD2
v_gene: TRBV7-9
abundance: .
j_gene: TRBJ2-7
CDR3aa: CASSPTGGPHEQYF
CDR3nt: TGTGCCAGCAGCCCCACGGGGGGGCCGCACGAGCAGTACTTC

d_gene: .
v_gene: TRBV23-1
abundance: .
j_gene: TRBJ2-2
CDR3aa: CASSLAGEEDGTGELFF
CDR3nt: TGCGCCAGCAGTCTCGCAGGGGAAGAGGATGGTACCGGGGAGCTGTTTTTT

d_gene: .
v_gene: TRBV27
abundance: .
j_gene: TRBJ1-1
CDR3aa: CASSSRGRAFF
CDR3nt: TGTGCCAGCAGTTCCCGGGGTAGGGCTTTCTTT

d_gene: .
v_gene: TRBV11-2
abundance: .
j_gene: TRBJ2-5
CDR3aa: CASSLSRVQETQYF
CDR3nt: TGTGCCAGCAGCTTATCGCGGGTGCAAGAGACCCAGTACTTC

d_gene: .
v_gene: TRBV14
abundance: .
j_gene: TRBJ2-7
CDR3aa: CASSLRESDEQYF
CDR3nt: TGTGCCAGCAGCCTTCGGGAGAGCGACGAGCAGTACTTC

d_gene: TRBD1
v_gene: TRBV11-3
abundance: .
j_gene: TRBJ2-7
CDR3aa: CASSTGQGAYEQYF
CDR3nt: TGTGCCAGCAGCACTGGACAGGGGGCCTACGAGCAGTACTTC

d_gene: TRBD2
v_gene: TRBV10-3
abundance: .
j_gene: TRBJ2-1
CDR3aa: CAISATSGHNEQFF
CDR3nt: TGTGCCATCAGTGCTACTAGCGGACACAATGAGCAGTTCTTC

d_gene: TRBD2
v_gene: TRBV27
abundance: .
j_gene: TRBJ2-5
CDR3aa: CASSEDPGLAGLRKTQYF
CDR3nt: TGTGCCAGCAGTGAAGACCCGGGACTAGCGGGTCTTAGGAAGACCCAGTACTTC

d_gene: .
v_gene: TRBV5-1
abundance: .
j_gene: TRBJ1-2
CDR3aa: CASSLDGAGSSGRDGYTF
CDR3nt: TGCGCCAGCAGCTTGGATGGGGCAGGATCGTCGGGGAGGGATGGCTACACCTTC

d_gene: .
v_gene: TRBV7-8
abundance: .
j_gene: TRBJ2-1
CDR3aa: CASSLGRAVNEQFF
CDR3nt: TGTGCCAGCAGCTTAGGGAGGGCGGTCAATGAGCAGTTCTTC

d_gene: .
v_gene: TRBV12-5
abundance: .
j_gene: TRBJ2-3
CDR3aa: CASGLVQDTQYF
CDR3nt: TGTGCTAGTGGTTTGGTACAAGATACGCAGTATTTT

d_gene: TRBD1
v_gene: TRBV18
abundance: .
j_gene: TRBJ2-7
CDR3aa: CASSSDRGPYEQYF
CDR3nt: TGTGCCAGCTCATCGGACAGGGGTCCCTACGAGCAGTACTTC

d_gene: .
v_gene: TRBV27
abundance: .
j_gene: TRBJ2-1
CDR3aa: CASAGSFDNEQFF
CDR3nt: TGTGCCAGCGCGGGCTCCTTCGACAATGAGCAGTTCTTC

d_gene: .
v_gene: TRBV6-6
abundance: once
j_gene: TRBJ2-1
CDR3aa: CASSYARRDGNEQFF
CDR3nt: TGTGCCAGCAGTTACGCAAGGCGGGATGGCAATGAGCAGTTCTTC

d_gene: TRBD2
v_gene: TRBV30
abundance: .
j_gene: TRBJ2-1
CDR3aa: CAWISGSGGEQFF
CDR3nt: TGTGCCTGGATAAGCGGGAGTGGGGGTGAGCAGTTCTTC

d_gene: TRBD2
v_gene: TRBV9
abundance: once
j_gene: TRBJ2-1
CDR3aa: CASSEGTSGAPAGQFF
CDR3nt: TGTGCCAGCAGCGAAGGGACTAGCGGGGCACCTGCGGGGCAGTTCTTC

d_gene: .
v_gene: TRBV29-1
abundance: .
j_gene: TRBJ1-4
CDR3aa: CSVGDAGVNEKLFF
CDR3nt: TGCAGCGTTGGCGACGCAGGGGTGAATGAAAAACTGTTTTTT

d_gene: .
v_gene: TRBV28
abundance: .
j_gene: TRBJ1-5
CDR3aa: CASSVGGGNQPQHF
CDR3nt: TGTGCCAGCAGTGTGGGGGGGGGCAATCAGCCCCAGCATTTT

d_gene: .
v_gene: TRBV13
abundance: once
j_gene: TRBJ1-4
CDR3aa: CASSSGGLNEKLFF
CDR3nt: TGTGCCAGCAGCTCGGGGGGATTAAATGAAAAACTGTTTTTT